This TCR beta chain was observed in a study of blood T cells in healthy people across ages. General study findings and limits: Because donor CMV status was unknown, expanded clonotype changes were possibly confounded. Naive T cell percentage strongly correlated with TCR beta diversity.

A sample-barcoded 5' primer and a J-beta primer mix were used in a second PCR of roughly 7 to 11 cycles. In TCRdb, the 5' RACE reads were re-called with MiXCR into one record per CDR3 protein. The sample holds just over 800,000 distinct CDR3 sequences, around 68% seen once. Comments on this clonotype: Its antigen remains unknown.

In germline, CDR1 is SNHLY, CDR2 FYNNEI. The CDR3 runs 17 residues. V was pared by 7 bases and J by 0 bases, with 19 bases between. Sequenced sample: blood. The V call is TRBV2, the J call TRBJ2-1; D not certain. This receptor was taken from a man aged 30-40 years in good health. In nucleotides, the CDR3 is TGTGCCAGCAAGACAAGAGTGCGGCGAAGCTCCTACAATGAGCAGTTCTTC. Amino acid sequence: CASKTRVRRSSYNEQFF.